Sequencing of this TCR beta chain was carried out in a study of cytomegalovirus exposure and HLA in healthy donors (dated by TCRdb to about 2017). Regarding the study in general: According to an earlier analysis of 450 to 650 of the donors, about 180 million T cells yielded 117 million unique TCR beta sequences and about 300 Gb of sequence data. A later genetic analysis took genome-wide SNP genotypes for about 65% of the roughly 670 donors and used that subset as a discovery cohort. The study was designed to test whether signatures of past pathogen exposure could be identified by cataloging public T cell receptors. Typing coverage differed by locus: A, B, C, DRB1 and DQB1 were typed in roughly 620-640 donors, DQA1 in about 500, DPA1 in 600 to 610, and DPB1 in around 490. Among 398 genotyped donors of the cohort, an average of approximately 220,000 unique TCR beta nucleotide sequences was sequenced per donor, of which about 20% were non-productive. In an earlier analysis of 550 to 700 of the donors, high-throughput TCR beta sequencing was used to judge whether each TCR beta V gene segment behaved as functional or pseudogenic. About 300 gigabases of sequencing data and 70 million to 100 million unique TCR sequences made up an early release that covered 640 HLA-typed donors. The later analysis used no new phenotypic data to find candidate immune exposures, relying instead on TCR beta sequences and their occurrence across donors. The study used immunosequencing to profile the T cell repertoires of approximately 630 subjects and linked those repertoires to cytomegalovirus serostatus. The genetic ancestry cluster associated with self-reported Caucasian donors included around 76% of the 398 genotyped donors. All discovery cohort repertoires had been generated using a single sequencing platform. To predict cytomegalovirus infection status, the study brought together high-throughput TCR immunosequencing, statistical association of individual TCRs with disease status, and machine learning. Along with the approximately 700-subject first cohort, a separate validation cohort of over a hundred different subjects was used. To study patterns of TCR occurrence, a later analysis re-analyzed previously published TCR beta repertoires from around 670 donors and added high-resolution HLA genotyping. HLA typing included class I and class II loci at four-digit resolution. Donor age, sex, ethnicity and CMV serostatus were compiled alongside the repertoire data. About 5 DR-DQ haplotypes were handled as single units for association and clustering, since linkage in the cohort was strong.

The V end gives up 6 bases and the J end 0 bases, leaving 8 bases in the junction not matched to a gene. Sequences MGHDK (CDR1) and SYGVNS (CDR2) are obtained from the germline V gene. From the cysteine through the phenylalanine, the CDR3 covers 16 amino acids. Only the CDR3 DNA stays, 48 bases, in frame from base 1. General findings and caveats noted by the study authors: A later genetic analysis reported fewer N-insertions in productive TCRs among donors in an Asian-associated ancestry cluster than the roughly 670-donor mean. In an earlier analysis of about 550 of the donors, most TCR beta V segments were observed in productive rearrangements about 87% or about 30% of the time, broadly matching IMGT annotations. At a false discovery rate of 0.05, a later analysis linked about 17,000 TCR beta sequences to specific HLA alleles. It was suggested by the authors that the approach could potentially be generalized to other disease states and immunological phenotypes. Because counts were too low, seventeen rarely observed V segments, including chromosome 9 orphons, were excluded from the earlier analysis of 587 of the donors. Several of the top co-occurrence clusters appeared to be linked to parvovirus B19, influenza, CMV and Epstein-Barr virus, according to a later analysis. When HLA alleles, especially DR and DQ, strongly co-occurred, attributing TCR associations to individual alleles was difficult. For the cohort, immune exposure information was limited to CMV serostatus. In a later genetic analysis, a missense DCLRE1C variant was associated with V-gene and J-gene trimming of TCR beta chains, and the association was replicated in an independent cohort. Most TCR sequences were seen in very few donors, while some public TCRs were found in many individuals. A later analysis found that TCR association rates varied across HLA loci, with DRB1 alleles showing the most associated TCRs and HLA-C alleles the fewest. Because some donors lacked HLA typing at each locus, the association tests relied only on the typed subset. In a later analysis, HLA-associated TCR beta chains were found to be more clonally expanded and to have lower generation probabilities than equally common non-associated chains. In a later analysis, most CMV-associated TCR beta chains were found to appear HLA-restricted, with HLA associations seemingly driven largely by CMV exposure. Some IMGT-functional V segments, including TRBV6-2 and TRBV6-3, could not be told apart with the 87-base-pair reads, so those segments were excluded. In vitro tests confirmed that three of the cytomegalovirus-associated TCR beta chains recognize cytomegalovirus antigens. This cohort had only TCR beta chains sequenced, and the lack of alpha or paired-chain data limited which features could be detected. A further reported finding was that TCR beta sequences accurately predicted the HLA-A and HLA-B alleles for most subjects in the first cohort. Correlated functional status among segregating V segments might reflect linkage disequilibrium, but an unknown experimental factor could not be ruled out. The sequencing pipeline was judged likely to have produced a cluster of highly shared sequence variants as a technical artifact. Presence/absence analyses assumed roughly uniform sequencing depth across donors, an assumption that may not hold. In the study, some 160 TCR beta chains were listed as associated with cytomegalovirus. The classifier was reported to diagnose cytomegalovirus status with high specificity and sensitivity in both the original and validation cohorts.

With regard to this clone: Its antigen remains unidentified. There are no base qualities to consult, and no much larger clone falls within one base.

The protocol used for the library was the immunoSEQ multiplex PCR assay. For the multiplex PCR, a mixture combining 60 forward primers for TCR Vbeta segments and 13 reverse primers for TCR Jbeta segments was used. A multiplex PCR assay on genomic DNA amplified the CDR3 region of rearranged TCR beta genes. On the Illumina HiSeq System, the amplified TCR beta libraries were sequenced as 87-base-pair reads. Concerning the study's data processing: In a later analysis, some 80 million unique TCR beta chains were counted across the 500 to 850 repertoires, and about 10 million of these chains were shared by at least two donors. Raw reads were error-corrected and collapsed into unique sequences by a nearest-neighbor algorithm in which closely related sequences were merged to remove PCR and sequencing errors. To assign V, D and J gene segments, CDR3 sequences were aligned to IMGT reference sequences. For a sequence to be retained, a match of at least six nucleotides to both a V gene segment and a J gene segment was required. A rearrangement was called productive if the CDR3 had no stop codons and remained in frame with V and J, and every other rearrangement was called non-productive. Following IMGT convention, CDR3 was defined as the stretch from the second conserved V-encoded cysteine up to the conserved J-encoded phenylalanine. Sequences without an unambiguous match to a single V gene segment were excluded from the earlier analysis of 450 to 650 of the donors. An earlier analysis of approximately 590 of the donors called V segments functional above 56.7% productive rearrangements and segregating when the between-donor standard deviation exceeded 5%. To diagnose cytomegalovirus status from the catalog of TCR beta chain sequences, a statistical classification framework was built. In a later analysis, V and J genes were assigned by comparing TCR nucleotide sequences against IMGT/GENE-DB human TR gene sequences. Using the TCRdist pipeline, a later analysis assigned CDR3 sequences along with most-parsimonious VDJ recombination scenarios. In a later analysis, each TCR beta chain was defined by its CDR3 amino acid sequence together with its V-gene family, and reads without a unique V-gene family were excluded. As a way to deal with suspected cross-contamination and a sequencing artifact, a later analysis dropped roughly 620 nucleotide sequences that were highly shared and had low generation probability. In a later analysis, a clonal expansion index was calculated for each public chain from normalized within-repertoire ranks of inferred template counts. In a later analysis, generation probabilities were computed using a VDJ recombination model fitted to out-of-frame rearrangements, and the results were checked against IGoR. A later analysis scored TCR-TCR, TCR-HLA and TCR-CMV co-occurrence with hypergeometric tests, applying a repertoire-size bias correction to TCR pairs. In a later analysis, false discovery rates were estimated by permuting HLA or CMV assignments 20 times. In a later analysis, co-occurring TCRs were grouped using DBSCAN, with TCRdist sequence similarity added in when clustering inside HLA-allele-positive subsets. Repertoires with fewer than 30,000 or more than 120,000 public chains were left out of co-occurrence clustering, as were about 5 repertoires with anomalous nucleotide sharing. What TCRdb holds here is the immuneACCESS table cut down to in-frame rearrangements. Part of the clones is not present; checked against another copy, under half of the missing clones reflect an unresolved V gene, and the others are unexplained. The D gene and trimming were derived from the DNA, and the V and J assignments and clone size from that table. In this sample the table shows about 180,000 clones, around 80% of which occur a single time. The leading ten clones occupy around 1.4% of the sample.

In total, approximately 700 healthy bone marrow donors made up the cohort. At the time of sampling, every cohort member was nominally healthy, though immune exposures that went unrecorded were likely present. The donor tested CMV seropositive and was one of the 289 seropositive cohort members. Each donor provided a peripheral blood sample, and peripheral blood mononuclear cells were used for TCR beta sequencing. Genomic DNA extraction from the blood cell samples was performed with the Qiagen DNeasy Blood Extraction Kit. Rearrangement joined TRBV25-1 to TRBJ2-1; 7 junctional bases match TRBD2. The clonotype comes from a girl aged 5-17 years in good health and CMV-seropositive. Sequencing was done on a sample of PBMCs. Here the CDR3 is given as CASSQLSGTSYNEQFF. The base sequence is TGTGCCAGCAGCCAACTCAGCGGGACCTCCTACAATGAGCAGTTCTTC. Reference TRBV25-1 and TRBJ2-1 genes cover what lies past the CDR3, so the full variable domain is EADIYQTPRYLVIGTGKKITLECSQTMGHDKMYWYQQDPGMELHLIHYSYGVNSTEKGDLSSESTVSRIRTEHFPLTLESARPSHTSQYLCASSQLSGTSYNEQFFGPGTRLTVL.